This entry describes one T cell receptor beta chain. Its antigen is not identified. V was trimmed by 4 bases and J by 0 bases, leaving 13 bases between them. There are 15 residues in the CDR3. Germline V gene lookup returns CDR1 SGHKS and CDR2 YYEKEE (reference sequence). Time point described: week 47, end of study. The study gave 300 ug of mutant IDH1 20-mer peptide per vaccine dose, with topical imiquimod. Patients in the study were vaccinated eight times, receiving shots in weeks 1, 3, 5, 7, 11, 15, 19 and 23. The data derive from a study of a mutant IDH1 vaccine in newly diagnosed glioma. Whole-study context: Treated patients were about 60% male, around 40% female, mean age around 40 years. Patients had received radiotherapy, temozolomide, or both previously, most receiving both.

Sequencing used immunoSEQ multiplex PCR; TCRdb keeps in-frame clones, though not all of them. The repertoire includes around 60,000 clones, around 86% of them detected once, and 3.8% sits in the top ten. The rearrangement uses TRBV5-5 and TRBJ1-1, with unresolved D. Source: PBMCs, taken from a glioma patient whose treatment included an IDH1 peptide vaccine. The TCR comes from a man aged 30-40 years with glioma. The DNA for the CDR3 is TGTGCCAGCAGCCACTCTATAAACATGAACACTGAAGCTTTCTTT. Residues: CASSHSINMNTEAFF.